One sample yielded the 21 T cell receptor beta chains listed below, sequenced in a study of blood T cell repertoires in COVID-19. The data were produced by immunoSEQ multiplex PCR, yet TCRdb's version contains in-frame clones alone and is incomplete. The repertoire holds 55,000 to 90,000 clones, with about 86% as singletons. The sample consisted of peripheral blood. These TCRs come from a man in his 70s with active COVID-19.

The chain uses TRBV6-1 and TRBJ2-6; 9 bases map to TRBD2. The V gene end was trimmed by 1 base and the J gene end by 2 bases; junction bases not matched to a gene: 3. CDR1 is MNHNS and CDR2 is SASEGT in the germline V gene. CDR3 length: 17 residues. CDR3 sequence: CASSEVLAGTGANVLTF. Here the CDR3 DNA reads TGTGCCAGCAGTGAAGTCCTAGCGGGGACTGGGGCCAACGTCCTGACTTTC.

The CDR3 loop reads CASSLWGVSSGANVLTF. Here the CDR3 DNA reads TGCGCCAGCAGCTTGTGGGGGGTGTCATCTGGGGCCAACGTCCTGACTTTC. The chain employs TRBV5-1 and TRBJ2-6, with a weak D call TRBD2 (6 bases). V lost 1 base and J 1 base, leaving 12 bases between the germline ends. Germline lookup yields CDR1 SGHRS and CDR2 YFSETQ. CDR3 length: 17 residues.

The CDR3 DNA reads as TGTGCCAGCTCACCTCGTACAGGGATTGGCACTGAAGCTTTCTTT. This encodes CASSPRTGIGTEAFF. The chain is built from TRBV18 and TRBJ1-1; TRBD1 might be the D (6 bases). This CDR3 spans 15 amino acids. V was pared by 3 bases and J by 4 bases, with 15 bases between. Germline CDR1 and CDR2: KGHSH and LQKENI.

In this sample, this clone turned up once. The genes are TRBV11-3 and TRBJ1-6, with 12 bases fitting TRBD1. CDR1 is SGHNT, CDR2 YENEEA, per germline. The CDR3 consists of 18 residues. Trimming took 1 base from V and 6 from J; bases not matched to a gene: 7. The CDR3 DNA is TGTGCCAGCAGCTTAGGCCCGGGACAGGGGGCGGGTAATTCACCCCTCCACTTT. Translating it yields CASSLGPGQGAGNSPLHF.

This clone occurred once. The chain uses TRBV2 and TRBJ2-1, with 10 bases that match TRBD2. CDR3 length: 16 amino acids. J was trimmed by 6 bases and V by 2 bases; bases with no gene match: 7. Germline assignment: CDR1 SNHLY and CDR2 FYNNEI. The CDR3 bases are TGTGCCAGCAGTGAACGGGGCCTAGCGGGGGCCAATGAGCAGTTCTTC. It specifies CASSERGLAGANEQFF.

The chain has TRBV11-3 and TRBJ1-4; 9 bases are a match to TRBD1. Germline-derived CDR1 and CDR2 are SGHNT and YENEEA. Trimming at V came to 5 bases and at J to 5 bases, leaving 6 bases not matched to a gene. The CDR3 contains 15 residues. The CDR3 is CASSPRQGGNEKLFF. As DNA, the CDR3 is TGTGCCAGCAGCCCCCGACAGGGGGGGAATGAAAAACTGTTTTTT. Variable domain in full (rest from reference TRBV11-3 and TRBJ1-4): EAGVVQSPRYKIIEKKQPVAFWCNPISGHNTLYWYLQNLGQGPELLIRYENEEAVDDSQLPKDRFSAERLKGVDSTLKIQPAELGDSAVYLCASSPRQGGNEKLFFGSGTQLSVL.

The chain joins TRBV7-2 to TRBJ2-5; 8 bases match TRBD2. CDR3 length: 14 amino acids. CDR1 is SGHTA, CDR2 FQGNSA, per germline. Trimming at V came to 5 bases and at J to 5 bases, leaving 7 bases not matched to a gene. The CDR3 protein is CASSPPGGWETQYF. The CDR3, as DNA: TGTGCCAGCAGCCCCCCGGGGGGGTGGGAGACCCAGTACTTC. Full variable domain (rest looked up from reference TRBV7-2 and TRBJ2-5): GAGVSQSPSNKVTEKGKDVELRCDPISGHTALYWYRQSLGQGLEFLIYFQGNSAPDKSGLPSDRFSAERTGGSVSTLTIQRTQQEDSAVYLCASSPPGGWETQYFGPGTRLLVL.

CDR3 in DNA: TGTGCCAGCAGCTTAGTGCCGGGACAGGGGCACTACGAGCAGTACTTC. The encoded protein is CASSLVPGQGHYEQYF. The chain is built from TRBV7-2 and TRBJ2-7, with 10 bases identical to TRBD1. Germline CDR1 and CDR2: SGHTA and FQGNSA. V was clipped by 1 base and J by 3 bases; unmatched bases: 6. The CDR3 is 16 residues long.

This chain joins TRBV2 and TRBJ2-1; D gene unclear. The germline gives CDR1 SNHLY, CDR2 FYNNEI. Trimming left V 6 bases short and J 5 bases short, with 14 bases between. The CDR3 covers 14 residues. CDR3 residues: CASRALESHNEQFF. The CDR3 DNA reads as TGTGCCAGCAGGGCATTGGAGTCCCACAATGAGCAGTTCTTC. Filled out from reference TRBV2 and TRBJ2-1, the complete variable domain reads EPEVTQTPSHQVTQMGQEVILRCVPISNHLYFYWYRQILGQKVEFLVSFYNNEISEKSEIFDDQFSVERPDGSNFTLKIRSTKLEDSAMYFCASRALESHNEQFFGPGTRLTVL.

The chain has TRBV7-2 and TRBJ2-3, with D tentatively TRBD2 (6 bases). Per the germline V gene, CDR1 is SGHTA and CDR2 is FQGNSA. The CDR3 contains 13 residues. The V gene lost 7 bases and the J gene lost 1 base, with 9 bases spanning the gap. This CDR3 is CASTPGGTDTQYF. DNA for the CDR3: TGTGCCAGCACACCGGGGGGCACAGATACGCAGTATTTT.

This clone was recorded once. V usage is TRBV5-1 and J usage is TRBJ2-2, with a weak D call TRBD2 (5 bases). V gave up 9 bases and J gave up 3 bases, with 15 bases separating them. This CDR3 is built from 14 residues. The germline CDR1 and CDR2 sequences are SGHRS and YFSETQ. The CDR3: CATGVAADTGELFF. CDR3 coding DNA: TGCGCCACCGGGGTGGCGGCCGACACCGGGGAGCTGTTTTTT.

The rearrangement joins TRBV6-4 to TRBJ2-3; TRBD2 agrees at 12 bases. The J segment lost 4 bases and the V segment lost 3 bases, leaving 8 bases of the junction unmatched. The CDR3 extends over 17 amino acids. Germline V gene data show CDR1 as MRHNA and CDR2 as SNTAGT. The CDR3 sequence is CASSEATSGSGADTQYF. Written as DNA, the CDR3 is TGTGCCAGCAGTGAGGCGACTAGCGGGAGTGGTGCAGATACGCAGTATTTT.

The CDR3 DNA reads as TGTGCCAGCAGTGGAGGACTGGGGTATGGCTACACCTTC. This translates into CASSGGLGYGYTF. The J gene is TRBJ1-2, the V gene TRBV25-1; D is unclear. Trimming pared 4 bases from V and 5 bases from J, leaving 11 bases between. Germline-derived CDR1 and CDR2 are MGHDK and SYGVNS. CDR3 length: 13 amino acids.

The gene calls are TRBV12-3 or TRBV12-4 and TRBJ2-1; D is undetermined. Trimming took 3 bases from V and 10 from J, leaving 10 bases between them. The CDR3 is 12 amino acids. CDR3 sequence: CASSFSPREQFF. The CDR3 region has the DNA TGTGCCAGCAGTTTTTCCCCGCGCGAGCAGTTCTTC.

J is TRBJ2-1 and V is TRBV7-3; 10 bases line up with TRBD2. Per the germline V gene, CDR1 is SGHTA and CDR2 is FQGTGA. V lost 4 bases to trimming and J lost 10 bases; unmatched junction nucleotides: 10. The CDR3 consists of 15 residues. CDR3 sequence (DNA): TGTGCCAGCAGCTCCCACCTAGCGGGAGTGGGGGAGCAGTTCTTC. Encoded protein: CASSSHLAGVGEQFF.

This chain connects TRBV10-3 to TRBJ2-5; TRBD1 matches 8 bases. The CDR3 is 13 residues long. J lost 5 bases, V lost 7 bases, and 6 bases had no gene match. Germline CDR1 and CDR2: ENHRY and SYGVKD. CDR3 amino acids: CAINPGGGETQYF. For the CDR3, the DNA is TGTGCCATCAACCCAGGGGGCGGGGAGACCCAGTACTTC.

The CDR3: CASAPPQGRQETQYF. The CDR3 region has the DNA TGTGCTAGTGCCCCTCCACAGGGGAGGCAAGAGACCCAGTACTTC. This chain joins TRBV12-5 and TRBJ2-5; D perhaps matches TRBD1 (7 bases). The V end was cut by 7 bases, the J end by 2 bases, with 17 bases between. This CDR3 comprises 15 residues. Germline values: CDR1 LGHNT, CDR2 FRNRAP.

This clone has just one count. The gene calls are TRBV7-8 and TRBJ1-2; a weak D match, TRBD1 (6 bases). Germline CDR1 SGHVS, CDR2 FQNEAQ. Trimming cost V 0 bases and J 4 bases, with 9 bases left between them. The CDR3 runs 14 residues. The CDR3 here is CASSLADRSYGYTF. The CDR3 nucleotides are TGTGCCAGCAGCTTAGCGGACAGATCCTATGGCTACACCTTC.

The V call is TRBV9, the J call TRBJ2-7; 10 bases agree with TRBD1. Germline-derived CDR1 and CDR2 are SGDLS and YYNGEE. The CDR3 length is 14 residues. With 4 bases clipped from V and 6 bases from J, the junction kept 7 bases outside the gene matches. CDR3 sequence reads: CASSPRDRGGEQYF. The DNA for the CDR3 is TGTGCCAGCAGCCCCCGGGACAGGGGAGGCGAGCAGTACTTC.

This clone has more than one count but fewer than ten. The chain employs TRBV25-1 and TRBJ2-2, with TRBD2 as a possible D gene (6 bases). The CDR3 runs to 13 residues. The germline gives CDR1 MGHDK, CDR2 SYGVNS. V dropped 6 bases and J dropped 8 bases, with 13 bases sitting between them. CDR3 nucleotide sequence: TGTGCCAGCAGCCCCGGAGGGTGGGGGGAGCTGTTTTTT. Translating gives CASSPGGWGELFF. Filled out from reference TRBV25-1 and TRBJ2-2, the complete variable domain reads EADIYQTPRYLVIGTGKKITLECSQTMGHDKMYWYQQDPGMELHLIHYSYGVNSTEKGDLSSESTVSRIRTEHFPLTLESARPSHTSQYLCASSPGGWGELFFGEGSRLTVL.

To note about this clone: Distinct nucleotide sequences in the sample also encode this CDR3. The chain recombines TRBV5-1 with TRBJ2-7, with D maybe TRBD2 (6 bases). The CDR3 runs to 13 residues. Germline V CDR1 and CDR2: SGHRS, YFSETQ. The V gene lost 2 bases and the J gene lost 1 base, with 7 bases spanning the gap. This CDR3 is CASSFGGSYEQYF. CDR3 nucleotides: TGCGCCAGCAGCTTTGGGGGGTCCTACGAGCAGTACTTC.